This T cell receptor beta chain was sequenced for a study of cytomegalovirus exposure and HLA in healthy donors. Study-level points and caveats: Highly shared sequence variants in one cluster were likely a sequencing artifact. When a later analysis compared HLA-associated TCR beta chains with equally common others, the HLA-associated chains turned out to be more clonally expanded and to have lower generation probabilities. The analysis excluded some indistinguishable V segments, including TRBV6-2 and TRBV6-3. CMV serostatus stood as the only immune exposure information on hand.

The PCR ran on 60 Vbeta and 13 Jbeta primers. The table came from immunoSEQ multiplex PCR; TCRdb's copy has only in-frame clones and leaves some out. This sample has 50,000 or so clones, with roughly four fifths found just once. The germline CDR1 and CDR2 sequences are MGHRA and YSYEKL. This CDR3 has 17 residues. Trimming took off 0 bases at V and 4 bases at J, with 16 bases between the two ends. Notes on this clone: Antigen: not known.

The chain has TRBV4-1 and TRBJ1-5, with D perhaps TRBD1 (5 bases). Sample: PBMCs. This receptor was taken from a boy between 10 and 17 years old in good health and CMV-seropositive. This chain's CDR3 is CASSQEPLGGLNQPQHF. The CDR3 region has the DNA TGCGCCAGCAGCCAAGAACCCCTCGGGGGACTTAATCAGCCCCAGCATTTT.